This TCR beta chain was recovered during a study of blood T cells in healthy people across ages. Primers used in a second PCR of about 7 to 12 cycles were a sample-barcoded 5' primer and a J-beta primer mix. Each cDNA molecule carried a tag from a template-switch adaptor that contained 12 random nucleotides. Any given sample supplied a minimum of 2.5 million CDR3-containing paired-end reads. TCRdb ran MiXCR on the 5' RACE reads and lists one entry per CDR3 protein. The sample holds about 720,000 distinct CDR3 sequences, just under 25% seen once. This clonotype came up a few times. The CDR3 sequence is 12 residues long. V lost 7 bases to trimming and J lost 10 bases, with 19 bases between them. CDR1 is SQVTM and CDR2 is ANQGSEA in the germline V gene. These data were also reused for a study on T cells of mothers and their children. That work adds: It was found that thymic selection shapes TCR recombination output similarly in related and unrelated pairs. The authors found no persistent microchimeric T cell clones.

The TCR sequence derives from a boy aged 5 to 17 in good health. The chain carries TRBV29-1 and TRBJ2-5; tentative D call: TRBD2 (6 bases). Material: blood. CDR3 bases: TGCAGCGGGGAGGTCCCGTCCCAGGGCCAGTACTTC. It translates to CSGEVPSQGQYF.